Shown below are 14 T cell receptor beta chains from a single sample sequenced in a study of beta chain features in type 1 diabetes. Since all of the isolated RNA was reverse transcribed, expressed TCRB transcripts were what got sequenced. TCRdb's copy holds only in-frame clones and misses some; the assay was immunoSEQ multiplex PCR. The sample holds roughly 500,000 clones, approximately 10% seen once. The sequenced sample was naive CD4+ T cells from blood. The origin of the receptors is a young woman in good health.

This clone has more than one count but fewer than ten. This chain connects TRBV5-1 to TRBJ2-7; D is possibly TRBD1 (6 bases). Germline V gene data show CDR1 as SGHRS and CDR2 as YFSETQ. There are 14 residues in the CDR3. V dropped 4 bases and J dropped 2 bases, with 13 bases sitting between them. The CDR3 nucleotides are TGCGCCAGCAGCCAGTCAGGGGCCGCCTACGAGCAGTACTTC. Translation: CASSQSGAAYEQYF.

This clone was recorded a few times. The genes are TRBV7-2 and TRBJ2-7; the D is unclear. The CDR3 covers 14 residues. V was clipped by 5 bases and J by 3 bases, with 14 bases between them. Germline V gives CDR1 SGHTA, CDR2 FQGNSA. The DNA for the CDR3 is TGTGCCAGCAGCGAGAGAGGACCCGTCTACGAGCAGTACTTC. As protein: CASSERGPVYEQYF. Drawing the rest from reference TRBV7-2 and TRBJ2-7, the complete variable domain is GAGVSQSPSNKVTEKGKDVELRCDPISGHTALYWYRQSLGQGLEFLIYFQGNSAPDKSGLPSDRFSAERTGGSVSTLTIQRTQQEDSAVYLCASSERGPVYEQYFGPGTRLTVT.

The chain combines TRBV23-1 with TRBJ1-1; the D gene is possibly TRBD1 (5 bases). TRBV23-1 is recorded as an ORF, its role being uncertain. Trimming cost V 1 base and J 4 bases, with 10 bases left between them. The CDR3 consists of 14 residues. CDR3 protein: CASSQYDRVTEAFF. In DNA, the CDR3 is TGCGCCAGCAGTCAATACGACAGAGTCACTGAAGCTTTCTTT.

This chain links TRBV27 with TRBJ2-5; weak D call: TRBD1 (6 bases). V lost 6 bases and J lost 2, with 10 bases in between. Germline V gene data show CDR1 as MNHEY and CDR2 as SMNVEV (reference sequence). This CDR3 has 13 amino acids. The CDR3 region is CASRGHSQETQYF. CDR3 coding DNA: TGTGCCAGCAGGGGACATTCACAAGAGACCCAGTACTTC.

The chain has TRBV7-2 and TRBJ2-1, with D unclear. This CDR3 contains 11 residues. Trimming removed 5 bases at V and 14 bases at J, with 13 bases between. The germline V gene has CDR1 SGHTA and CDR2 FQGNSA. The CDR3 is CASSPRLVEFF. For the CDR3, the DNA is TGTGCCAGCAGCCCTAGACTGGTGGAGTTCTTC.

The rearrangement joins TRBV29-1 to TRBJ1-1; the D gene is possibly TRBD1 (6 bases). The germline V gene has CDR1 SQVTM and CDR2 ANQGSEA. The CDR3 is made up of 15 amino acids. Trimming took 3 bases from V and 1 from J, leaving 15 bases between them. CDR3 amino acids: CSVENPGQENTEAFF. As DNA, the CDR3 is TGCAGCGTTGAGAATCCGGGACAAGAGAACACTGAAGCTTTCTTT.

This chain connects TRBV11-3 to TRBJ2-3, with 11 bases identical to TRBD1. The V segment lost 5 bases and the J segment 5 bases; nucleotides outside the gene matches: 6. In germline, CDR1 is SGHNT, CDR2 YENEEA. The CDR3 loop spans 15 amino acids. The CDR3 loop is CASSPGQGALDTQYF. The CDR3, as DNA: TGTGCCAGCAGCCCCGGACAGGGGGCGTTAGATACGCAGTATTTT.

This clone was observed a handful of times. The J gene is TRBJ2-7, the V gene TRBV29-1; a possible D gene is TRBD1 (5 bases). Germline V lookup: CDR1 SQVTM, CDR2 ANQGSEA. The V end was cut by 4 bases, the J end by 4 bases, with 11 bases between. This CDR3 contains 12 residues. CDR3 protein: CSVGQGLYEQYF. In DNA form, the CDR3 reads TGCAGCGTTGGGCAGGGTCTTTACGAGCAGTACTTC.

In its sample, this clone was seen a few times. The rearrangement uses TRBV21-1 and TRBJ2-7; the D call of TRBD1 is as the table states it, not checked on the DNA. TRBV21-1 is noted as a pseudogene. This CDR3 contains 11 residues. The CDR3 sequence is CASNQGSEQYV. CDR3 DNA sequence: TGTGCCAGCAACCAGGGAAGCGAGCAGTACGTC.

This clone came up a few times. The chain joins TRBV7-9 to TRBJ1-2, with TRBD1 as a possible D gene (6 bases). Deletions cut 5 bases from V and 6 bases from J, with 31 bases between. Germline V gene sequence: CDR1 SEHNR, CDR2 FQNEAQ (reference sequence). The CDR3 sequence is 19 residues long. CDR3 region: CASSPPYRAAPLRIDGYTF. The CDR3 DNA reads TGTGCCAGCAGCCCCCCCTACAGGGCCGCCCCGCTAAGAATAGATGGCTACACCTTC.

Here the CDR3 reads CASSPGQGKTYGYTF. The CDR3 DNA is TGTGCCAGCAGTCCCGGACAGGGGAAAACGTATGGCTACACCTTC. The chain carries TRBV28 and TRBJ1-2; 9 bases are shared with TRBD1. The CDR3 is 15 amino acids. Germline values: CDR1 MDHEN, CDR2 SYDVKM. V dropped 5 bases and J dropped 5; count of bases not matched to a gene: 9.

The chain carries TRBV15 and TRBJ1-4, with D possibly matching TRBD1 (5 bases). V was clipped by 0 bases and J by 7 bases, with 21 bases between them. CDR1 LNHNV and CDR2 YYDKDF come from the germline V gene (reference sequence). The length of the CDR3 is 18 residues. This CDR3 is CATSRDQPPRAGGEKLFF. The CDR3 coding sequence is TGTGCCACCAGCAGAGATCAACCACCGAGGGCGGGGGGTGAAAAACTGTTTTTT.

The chain uses TRBV4-3 and TRBJ1-4, with no clear D. The CDR3 runs to 13 residues. CDR1 and CDR2 (germline): LGHNA, YSLEER. The V and J ends lost 4 bases and 8 bases respectively, with 11 bases between them. The CDR3 DNA sequence: TGCGCCAGCAGCCCACAGTACGGGGAAAAACTGTTTTTT. It is translated as CASSPQYGEKLFF.

This clone was seen more than once but under ten times. V gene TRBV9 combines with J gene TRBJ2-3; 7 bases align to TRBD1. This CDR3 has 15 residues. The V gene's germline CDR1 is SGDLS and CDR2 YYNGEE. J lost 2 bases, V lost 4 bases, and 7 bases had no gene match. The CDR3 loop reads CASSLRGPDTDTQYF. CDR3 nucleotides: TGTGCCAGCAGCTTGAGGGGGCCTGACACAGATACGCAGTATTTT.